The clone carrying this T cell receptor (beta chain) came up many times. Its antigen is not known. The data are from a study of Graves' ophthalmopathy and Graves' hyperthyroidism. Study-level findings and limits: In predicting ophthalmopathy progression, the model reached roughly 71% sensitivity and 72.22% specificity.

RNA transcripts provided the template for amplifying TCR beta CDR3 regions. First-round RT-PCR relied on HTBI primers, and a second-round multiplex PCR came next. TCRdb re-analysed the multiplex PCR reads in MiXCR, keeping a single row per CDR3 protein. This sample has some 360,000 distinct CDR3 sequences, with approximately 17% found just once. The specimen was peripheral blood. The source is an adult woman with stable Graves' hyperthyroidism.

CDR3 region: CASSEGGTRSYEQYF. CDR3 bases: TGTGCCAGCAGTGAAGGGGGGACACGCTCCTACGAGCAGTACTTC. This rearrangement joins TRBV2 to TRBJ2-7; weak D call: TRBD1 (6 bases). In germline, CDR1 is SNHLY, CDR2 FYNNEI. This CDR3 spans 15 amino acids. With 1 base removed from V and 0 bases from J, the gap between germline ends came to 10 bases.